Below, one TCR beta chain is given with its context. The entry originates in a study of T cell responses to AZD1222 COVID-19 vaccine. Trimming took 8 bases from V and 2 from J, leaving 16 bases between them. Germline assignment: CDR1 LNHDA and CDR2 SQIVND (reference sequence). The CDR3 runs 15 residues. The protocol was immunoSEQ multiplex PCR, while the TCRdb copy is restricted to in-frame clones and leaves out a portion. The sample gives fewer than 120,000 clones, 87% of which show up once; around 3.3% is in the top ten. The sample in question was peripheral blood, obtained on day 0 of AZD1222 vaccination. The chain couples TRBV19 to TRBJ1-5, with a weak D call TRBD1 (5 bases). The receptor was derived from an adult in good health. The CDR3 protein is CASSPGGVGNQPQHF. CDR3 in DNA: TGTGCCAGTTCCCCGGGGGGGGTGGGCAATCAGCCCCAGCATTTT.